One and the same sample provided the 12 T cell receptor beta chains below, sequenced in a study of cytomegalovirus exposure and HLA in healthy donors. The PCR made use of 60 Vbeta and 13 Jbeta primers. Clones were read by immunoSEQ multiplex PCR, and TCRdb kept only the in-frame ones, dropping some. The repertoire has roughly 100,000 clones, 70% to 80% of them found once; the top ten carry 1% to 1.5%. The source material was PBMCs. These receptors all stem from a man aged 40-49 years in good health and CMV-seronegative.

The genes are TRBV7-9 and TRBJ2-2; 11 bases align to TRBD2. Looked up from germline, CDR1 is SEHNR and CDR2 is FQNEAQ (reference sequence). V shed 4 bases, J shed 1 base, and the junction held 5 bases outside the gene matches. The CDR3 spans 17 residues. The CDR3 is CASSSVTSGKNTGELFF. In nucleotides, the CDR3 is TGTGCCAGCAGCTCGGTGACTAGCGGGAAGAACACCGGGGAGCTGTTTTTT.

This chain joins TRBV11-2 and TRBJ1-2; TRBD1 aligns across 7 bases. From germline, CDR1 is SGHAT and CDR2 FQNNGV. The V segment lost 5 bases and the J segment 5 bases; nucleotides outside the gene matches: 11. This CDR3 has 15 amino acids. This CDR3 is CASSLLAGTAYGYTF. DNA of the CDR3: TGTGCCAGCAGCCTACTAGCCGGGACAGCTTATGGCTACACCTTC.

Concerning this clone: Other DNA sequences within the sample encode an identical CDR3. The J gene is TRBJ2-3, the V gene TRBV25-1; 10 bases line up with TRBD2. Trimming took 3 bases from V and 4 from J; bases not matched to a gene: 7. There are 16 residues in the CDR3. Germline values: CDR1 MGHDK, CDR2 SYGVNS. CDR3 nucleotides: TGTGCCAGCAGTGACGGAGCGGGAGGGCCGGCAGATACGCAGTATTTT. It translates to CASSDGAGGPADTQYF.

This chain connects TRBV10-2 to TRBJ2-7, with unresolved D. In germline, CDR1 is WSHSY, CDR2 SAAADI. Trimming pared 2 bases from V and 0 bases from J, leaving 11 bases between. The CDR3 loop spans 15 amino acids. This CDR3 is CASSEPQISSYEQYF. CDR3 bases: TGCGCCAGCAGTGAGCCACAGATCAGCTCCTACGAGCAGTACTTC.

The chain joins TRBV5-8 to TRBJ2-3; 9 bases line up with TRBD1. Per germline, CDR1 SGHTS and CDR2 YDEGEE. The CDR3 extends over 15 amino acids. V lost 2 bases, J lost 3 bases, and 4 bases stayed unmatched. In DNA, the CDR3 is TGTGCCAGCAGCTTTAGACAGGGGGTTACAGATACGCAGTATTTT. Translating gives CASSFRQGVTDTQYF.

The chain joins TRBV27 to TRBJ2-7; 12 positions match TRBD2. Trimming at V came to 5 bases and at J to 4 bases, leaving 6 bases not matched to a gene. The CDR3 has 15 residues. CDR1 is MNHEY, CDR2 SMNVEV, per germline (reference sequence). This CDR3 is CASSPRTSGAYEQYF. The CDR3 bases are TGTGCCAGCAGTCCGCGGACTAGCGGGGCTTACGAGCAGTACTTC.

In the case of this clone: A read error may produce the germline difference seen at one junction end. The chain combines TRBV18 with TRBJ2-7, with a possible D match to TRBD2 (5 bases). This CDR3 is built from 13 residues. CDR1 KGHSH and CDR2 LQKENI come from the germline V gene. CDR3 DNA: TGTGCCAGCTCACCATCGGTGGGAGACCCGGCGGACTTC. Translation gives CASSPSVGDPADF.

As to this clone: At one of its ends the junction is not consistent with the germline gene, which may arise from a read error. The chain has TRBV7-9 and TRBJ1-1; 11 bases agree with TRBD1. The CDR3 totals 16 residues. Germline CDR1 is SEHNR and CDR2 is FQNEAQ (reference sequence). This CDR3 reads CSSSPRDRGYSTEAFF. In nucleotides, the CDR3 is TGTTCCAGCAGCCCTCGGGACAGGGGGTATAGCACTGAAGCTTTCTTT.

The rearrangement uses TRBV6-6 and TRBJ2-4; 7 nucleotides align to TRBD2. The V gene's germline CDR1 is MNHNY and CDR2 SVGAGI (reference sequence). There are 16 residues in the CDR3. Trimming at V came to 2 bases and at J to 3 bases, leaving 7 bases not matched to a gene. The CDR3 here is CASSYPGVAGKNIQYF. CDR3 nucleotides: TGTGCCAGCAGTTACCCGGGGGTAGCGGGCAAAAACATTCAGTACTTC.

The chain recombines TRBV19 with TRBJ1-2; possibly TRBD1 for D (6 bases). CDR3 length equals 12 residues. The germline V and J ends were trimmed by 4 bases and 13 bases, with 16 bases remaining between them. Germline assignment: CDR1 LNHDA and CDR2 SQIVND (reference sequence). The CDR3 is CASSSYRVKRTF. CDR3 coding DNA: TGTGCCAGTAGTAGTTACAGGGTTAAGCGCACCTTC.

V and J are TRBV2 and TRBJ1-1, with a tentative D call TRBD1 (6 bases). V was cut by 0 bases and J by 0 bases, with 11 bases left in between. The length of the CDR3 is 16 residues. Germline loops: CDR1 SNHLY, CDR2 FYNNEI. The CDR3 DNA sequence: TGTGCCAGCAGTGAAGCGGGGACAATCATGAACACTGAAGCTTTCTTT. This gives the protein CASSEAGTIMNTEAFF.

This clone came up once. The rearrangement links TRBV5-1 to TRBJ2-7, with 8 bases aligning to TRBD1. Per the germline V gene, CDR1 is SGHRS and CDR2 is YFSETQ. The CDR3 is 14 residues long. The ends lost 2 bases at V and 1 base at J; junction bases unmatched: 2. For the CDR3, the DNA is TGCGCCAGCAGCTTCGGGACAGGATCCTACGAGCAGTACTTC. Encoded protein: CASSFGTGSYEQYF.